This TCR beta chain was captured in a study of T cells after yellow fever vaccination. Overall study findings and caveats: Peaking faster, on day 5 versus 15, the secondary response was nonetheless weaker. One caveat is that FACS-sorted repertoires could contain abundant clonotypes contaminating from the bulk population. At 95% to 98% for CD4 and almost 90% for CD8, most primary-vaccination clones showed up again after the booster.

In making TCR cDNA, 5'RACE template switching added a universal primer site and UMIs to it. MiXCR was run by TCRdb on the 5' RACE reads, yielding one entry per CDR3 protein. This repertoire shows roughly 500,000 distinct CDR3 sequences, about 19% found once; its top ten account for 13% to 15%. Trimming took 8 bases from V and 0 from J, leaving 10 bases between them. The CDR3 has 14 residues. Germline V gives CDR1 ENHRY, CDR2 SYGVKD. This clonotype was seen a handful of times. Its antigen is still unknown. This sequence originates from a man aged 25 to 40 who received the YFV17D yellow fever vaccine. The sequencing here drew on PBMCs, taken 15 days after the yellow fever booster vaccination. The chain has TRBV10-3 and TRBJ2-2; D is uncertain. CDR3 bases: TGTGCCATCGCTGAGCTAGCGAACACCGGGGAGCTGTTTTTT. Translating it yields CAIAELANTGELFF.